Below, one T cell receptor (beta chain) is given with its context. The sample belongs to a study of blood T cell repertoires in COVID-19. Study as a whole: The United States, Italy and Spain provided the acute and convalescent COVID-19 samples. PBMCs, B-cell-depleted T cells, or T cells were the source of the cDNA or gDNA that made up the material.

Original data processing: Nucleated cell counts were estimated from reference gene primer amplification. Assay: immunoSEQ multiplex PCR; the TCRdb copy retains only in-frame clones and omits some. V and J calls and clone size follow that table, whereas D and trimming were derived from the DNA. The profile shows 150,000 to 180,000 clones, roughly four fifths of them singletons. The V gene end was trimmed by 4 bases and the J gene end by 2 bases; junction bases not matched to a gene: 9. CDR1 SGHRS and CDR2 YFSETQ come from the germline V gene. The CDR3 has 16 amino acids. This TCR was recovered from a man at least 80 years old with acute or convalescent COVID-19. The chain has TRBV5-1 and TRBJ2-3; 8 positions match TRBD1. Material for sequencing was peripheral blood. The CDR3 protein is CASSLRDRLFTDTQYF. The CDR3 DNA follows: TGCGCCAGCAGCCTACGGGACAGGCTATTCACAGATACGCAGTATTTT.